Below are 7 T cell receptor beta chains sequenced from a single sample in a study of cytomegalovirus exposure and HLA in healthy donors. Profiling relied on immunoSEQ multiplex PCR, and the TCRdb table lists in-frame clones only, not all of them. The sample holds fewer than 200,000 clones, roughly nine tenths seen once. Input material: PBMCs. These receptors were taken from a woman in her twenties or thirties in good health and CMV-seronegative.

The chain uses TRBV7-3 and TRBJ1-1; D uncertain. Looked up from germline, CDR1 is SGHTA and CDR2 is FQGTGA. This CDR3 contains 14 residues. Trimming stripped 9 bases from V and 4 bases from J, with 18 bases between. CDR3 protein: CARKVRVWITEAFF. The CDR3 DNA follows: TGTGCCAGAAAGGTAAGGGTTTGGATCACTGAAGCTTTCTTT.

This chain uses TRBV4-3 with TRBJ2-7; 9 bases align to TRBD1. This CDR3 contains 15 residues. Trimming took 6 bases from V and 6 from J; bases not matched to a gene: 12. Germline CDR1 is LGHNA and CDR2 is YSLEER. CDR3 nucleotide sequence: TGCGCCAGCAGACTAACACGGGACAGGGCCTCCGAGCAGTACTTC. Amino acid sequence: CASRLTRDRASEQYF.

The genes are TRBV28 and TRBJ2-1; 10 bases are shared with TRBD2. Germline CDR1 MDHEN, CDR2 SYDVKM. J gave up 2 bases and V 7 bases, and 11 bases lay outside the gene matches. The CDR3 has 17 amino acids. In DNA, the CDR3 is TGTGCCAGCATCACTTCCAAGAGCGGGAGGGCCTACAATGAGCAGTTCTTC. Its protein product is CASITSKSGRAYNEQFF. Full variable domain (missing parts from reference TRBV28 and TRBJ2-1): DVKVTQSSRYLVKRTGEKVFLECVQDMDHENMFWYRQDPGLGLRLIYFSYDVKMKEKGDIPEGYSVSREKKERFSLILESASTNQTSMYLCASITSKSGRAYNEQFFGPGTRLTVL.

This sequence joins TRBV27 and TRBJ2-2, with no clear D. The CDR3 covers 12 residues. Germline-derived CDR1 and CDR2 are MNHEY and SMNVEV (reference sequence). The V and J ends lost 4 bases and 10 bases respectively, with 10 bases between them. CDR3: CASSSDLVELFF. CDR3 bases: TGTGCCAGCAGTTCTGACCTCGTGGAGCTGTTTTTT.

This chain uses TRBV29-1 with TRBJ1-1, with no clear D. Trimming cost V 6 bases and J 1 base, with 12 bases left between them. The CDR3 covers 13 residues. Germline V gene data show CDR1 as SQVTM and CDR2 as ANQGSEA. In DNA form, the CDR3 reads TGCAGCGTCGAATCGGCCCCGAACACTGAAGCTTTCTTT. This translates into CSVESAPNTEAFF.

In DNA form, the CDR3 reads TGTGCCAGCAGCGAAGGCAGGATGACGCAGTATTTT. Protein: CASSEGRMTQYF. V gene TRBV25-1 combines with J gene TRBJ2-3; D is unclear. Looked up from germline, CDR1 is MGHDK and CDR2 is SYGVNS. V lost 6 bases and J 9 bases, leaving 13 bases between the germline ends. This CDR3 contains 12 residues. The complete variable domain, with remaining parts taken from reference TRBV25-1 and TRBJ2-3, reads EADIYQTPRYLVIGTGKKITLECSQTMGHDKMYWYQQDPGMELHLIHYSYGVNSTEKGDLSSESTVSRIRTEHFPLTLESARPSHTSQYLCASSEGRMTQYFGPGTRLTVL.

The chain links TRBV29-1 to TRBJ2-5, with D perhaps TRBD1 (5 bases). This CDR3 contains 10 residues. CDR1 SQVTM and CDR2 ANQGSEA come from the germline V gene. Trimming stripped 5 bases from V and 7 bases from J, with 8 bases between. CDR3 DNA: TGCAGCGTTTTTCAGGGGACCCAGTACTTC. Its translation: CSVFQGTQYF. Looking up the rest from reference TRBV29-1 and TRBJ2-5 gives the full variable domain: SAVISQKPSRDICQRGTSLTIQCQVDSQVTMMFWYRQQPGQSLTLIATANQGSEATYESGFVIDKFPISRPNLTFSTLTVSNMSPEDSSIYLCSVFQGTQYFGPGTRLLVL.